These T cell receptor beta chains were read from a single sample in a study of shared clonotypes between healthy human individuals. TCRdb keeps only in-frame clones here, not all; method: immunoSEQ multiplex PCR. The table lists fewer than 2.5 million clones, under 95% of them singletons. The sequencing sample was made of naive CD4+ T cells from PBMCs. These receptors all come from a man between 18 and 29 years old in good health. Some clones in this sample may be carry-over from other donors' samples. Both conserved end residues are part of each CDR3. D genes are given only for firm matches. Where a row states a size, it is once, few, many or the class of an expanded clone; other rows omit it.

TRBV29-1	NA	TRBJ2-5	NA	TGCAGCGTAGCCCACTCCAGGGAGACCCAGTACTTC	CSVAHSRETQYF
TRBV10-3	NA	TRBJ2-3	TRBD1	TGTGCCACCCGAACCCCTCCCGGGACAGGGTTAGCAGATACGCAGTATTTT	CATRTPPGTGLADTQYF
TRBV2	NA	TRBJ2-5	NA	TGTGCCAGCAGTGACCGCTCGGACCAAGAGACCCAGTACTTC	CASSDRSDQETQYF
TRBV6-1	NA	TRBJ1-5	NA	TGTGCCAGCAGTTTAAGAAGTGGGCCCCAGCATTTT	CASSLRSGPQHF
TRBV30	NA	TRBJ1-5	NA	TGTGCCTGGAGTGTACGGGGGAATAGCAATCAGCCCCAGCATTTT	CAWSVRGNSNQPQHF
TRBV14	few	TRBJ1-1	TRBD1	TGTGCCAGCAGCCCGGGACAGAGGCTCGAAGCTTTCTTT	CASSPGQRLEAFF
TRBV21-1	NA	TRBJ2-6	NA	TGTGCCAGCAGCAAAGTCGAGGGGACCGGGGCCAACGTCCTGACTTTC	CASSKVEGTGANVLTF
TRBV4-2	few	TRBJ1-2	NA	TGTGCCAGCAGCCAAGATTGGGCCGGGGATGGCTACACCTTC	CASSQDWAGDGYTF
TRBV11-2	NA	TRBJ2-7	NA	TGTGCCAGCAGCATAGACCAGGGTAAGGCGAACTACGAGCAGTACTTC	CASSIDQGKANYEQYF
TRBV9	NA	TRBJ2-3	NA	TGTGCCAGCAGCTCAGCCACGGGCACAGATACGCAGTATTTT	CASSSATGTDTQYF
TRBV5-1	NA	TRBJ2-5	TRBD1	TGCGCCAGCAACCCAGGACAGGGACAAGAGACCCAGTACTTC	CASNPGQGQETQYF
TRBV5-1	NA	TRBJ2-1	TRBD1	TGCGCCAGCAGCCCCTGGACAGGGCGCGATGAGCAGTTCTTC	CASSPWTGRDEQFF
TRBV11-1	NA	TRBJ2-1	NA	TGTGCCAGCATCGAAGCGGCTAACCGCAATGAGCAGTTCTTC	CASIEAANRNEQFF
TRBV28	NA	TRBJ2-5	NA	TGTGCCGCAACCACGCGCCTGTGGGGAGAGACCCAGTACTTC	CAATTRLWGETQYF
TRBV2	NA	TRBJ2-2	TRBD2	TGTGCCAGCTTGACGGGACTAGCGGAGATGAACACCGGGGAGCTGTTTTTT	CASLTGLAEMNTGELFF